Sequencing of this TCR beta chain was carried out in a study of blood T cells in healthy people across ages (dated by TCRdb to about 2015). Concerning the study at large: In model experiments, template switching captured about one uniquely barcoded TCR beta cDNA molecule for every two T cells. Two additional independent replicas of 1 million unique cDNA reads from the same blood draw were analyzed for two donors (one aged 18 to 30 and one aged 80 or older). The donors were split into four age groups: young (average around 15 years), middle-aged (around 40), aged (roughly 68) and long-lived (about 82). Donors of different ages were randomly distributed across sequencing lanes to avoid experimental bias. To track age-related changes in TCR beta repertoire diversity, the study relied on deep sequencing normalized with unique cDNA molecular identifiers. General study outcomes and caveats: Because profiling used bulk unsorted PBMCs, naive and antigen-experienced compartments could not be compared conclusively. Compared with the aged group, more naive CD4+ T cells, fewer expanded clones and increased TCR diversity were shown by the long-lived group, suggesting age selection. There was a strong correlation between observed TCR beta diversity and the percentage of naive T cells measured by flow cytometry. Because donor CMV infection status was unknown, age-related changes in expanded clonotypes were potentially confounded. Estimates of total diversity based on one million sequenced T cells were regarded as lower bounds and as underestimates. As age increased, observed TCR beta diversity per million T cells dropped in a roughly linear way, and a significant reduction was already evident by age 40.

Library preparation was by 5' RACE. The sequencer was an Illumina HiSeq 2500. A second PCR of about 6 to 11 cycles was run with a J-beta primer mix and a sample-barcoded 5' primer. A template-switch 5' adaptor carrying 12 random nucleotides introduced a unique molecular identifier onto each TCR beta cDNA molecule. Each sample yielded at least 3 million CDR3-containing paired-end reads. All of the RNA was converted into first-strand cDNA using the Mint cDNA synthesis kit, with a TRBC-specific oligonucleotide serving as the primer. Following uracil-DNA glycosylase treatment, a first 18-cycle PCR with universal primers M1SS and BC2_uni_R was performed on all cDNA. Per the source publication's procedure: Normalization of each sample was performed by random selection of 1 million high-quality reads, each carrying a distinct molecular identifier. Reads with shared molecular identifiers were discarded instead of being binned into consensus sequences. CDR3 identification, clonotype clustering and error correction used MiTCR with a Q25 quality threshold and the strictest error-elimination algorithm. A nonparametric unseen species model with Euler transformation was used to estimate a lower bound on total TCR beta diversity. TCRdb reprocessed the public reads (quality trimming at Q25 with fastp, clone calling with MiXCR) and kept in-frame beta chains. Merged by CDR3 protein, the rows form single entries marked with the most common genes and DNA. The V and J calls and clone size are TCRdb's, not the authors'. The sample yields some 800,000 distinct CDR3 sequences; roughly 44% were counted once. The ten biggest clones cover roughly 18% of the sample.

Donors were under 40 systemically healthy Caucasian individuals from Russia aged roughly 6 to 90 years. Each donor gave approximately 9.4 milliliters of peripheral blood, drawn into EDTA-treated Vacutainer tubes. Ficoll-Paque density-gradient centrifugation was used to isolate PBMCs, with at least 6 million per sample. Trizol reagent was used to extract total RNA from the PBMCs, yielding at least 5 micrograms per sample. The percentages of naive CD45RAhigh/CD27high T cells were determined by flow cytometry on a PBMC aliquot from every donor. After removal of 6 bases from V and 8 bases from J, the junction retains 3 bases not matched to a gene. Measured from the cysteine to the phenylalanine, the CDR3 is 13 residues long. Only the CDR3 DNA is retained, 39 bases long and in frame from the first base. There are a few counts of this clonotype. Its antigen has not been determined. Qualities for individual bases were not recorded, and no much larger clone is one base off.

The source material was blood. This sequence uses TRBV12-3 or TRBV12-4 and TRBJ1-4; TRBD1 fits 10 bases in the junction. The origin of this receptor is a man aged 60 to 69 in good health. Read as DNA, the sequence is TGTGCCAGCAGGGGACAGGGGAGCGAAAAACTGTTTTTT. It encodes CASRGQGSEKLFF.